The TCR beta chain under discussion was sequenced for a study of blood T cell repertoires in COVID-19. Study context: Acute-phase and convalescent COVID-19 samples originated in the United States, Italy and Spain. The cDNA or gDNA used as material had been derived from T cells, B-cell-depleted T cells, or PBMCs.

In the source study's methods: Reference gene primers were amplified, and this amplification served to estimate nucleated cell counts. Assay used: immunoSEQ multiplex PCR; TCRdb lists only in-frame clones, some missing. V, J and clone size were drawn from that table, and D and trimming were deduced from the DNA. Among under 250,000 clones listed, around 81% were seen once. The junction had 9 bases not matched to a gene; V was cut back by 1 base and J by 6 bases. CDR3 length: 15 residues. The germline CDR1 and CDR2 sequences are SGHAT and FQDESV (reference sequence). This chain uses TRBV11-1 with TRBJ2-7; 7 bases fit TRBD2. This clonotype was obtained from a woman aged 55-69 years with acute or convalescent COVID-19. The sequenced material came from peripheral blood. CDR3 nucleotide sequence: TGTGCCAGCAGCTTAGAAGGCGGGGGATCCCTCGAGCAGTACTTC. This codes for CASSLEGGGSLEQYF. Filled out from reference TRBV11-1 and TRBJ2-7, the complete variable domain reads EAEVAQSPRYKITEKSQAVAFWCDPISGHATLYWYRQILGQGPELLVQFQDESVVDDSQLPKDRFSAERLKGVDSTLKIQPAELGDSAMYLCASSLEGGGSLEQYFGPGTRLTVT.